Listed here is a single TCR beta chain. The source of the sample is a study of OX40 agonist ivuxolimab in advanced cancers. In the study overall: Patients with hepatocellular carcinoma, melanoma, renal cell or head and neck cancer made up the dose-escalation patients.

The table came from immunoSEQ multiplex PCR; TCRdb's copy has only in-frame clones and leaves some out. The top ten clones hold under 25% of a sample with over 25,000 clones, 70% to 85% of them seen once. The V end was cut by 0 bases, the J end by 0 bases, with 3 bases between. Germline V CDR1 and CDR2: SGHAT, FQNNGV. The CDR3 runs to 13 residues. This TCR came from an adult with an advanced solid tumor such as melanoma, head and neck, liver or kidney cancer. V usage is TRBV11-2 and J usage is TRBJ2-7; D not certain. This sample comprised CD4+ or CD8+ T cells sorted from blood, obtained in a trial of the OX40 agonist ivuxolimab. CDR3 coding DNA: TGTGCCAGCAGCTTAGATCCCTCCTACGAGCAGTACTTC. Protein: CASSLDPSYEQYF.